Each of the 5 T cell receptor beta chains below was sequenced from the same sample in a study of cytomegalovirus exposure and HLA in healthy donors (dated by TCRdb to about 2017). Library preparation used the immunoSEQ multiplex PCR assay. For the multiplex PCR, a mixture combining 60 forward primers for TCR Vbeta segments and 13 reverse primers for TCR Jbeta segments was used. The source is immuneACCESS, and TCRdb retained only in-frame sequences with V and J called. Part of the clones is not carried over; for the studies checked, unresolved V genes explain less than half of this, and the remainder is unexplained. This sample has some 130,000 clones in its table, and roughly three quarters of those were observed once. The ten largest clones add up to 2% to 2.5% of the sample. Sequencing was done on a sample of PBMCs. These TCRs come from a man in his thirties or forties in good health and CMV-seronegative.

This chain connects TRBV7-3 to TRBJ2-1; TRBD2 is a possible D gene (6 bases). The germline V and J ends were trimmed by 1 base and 3 bases, with 13 bases remaining between them. CDR3 size: 16 residues. The germline V gene encodes CDR1 SGHTA and CDR2 FQGTGA. The CDR3 protein is CASSLMGGKNYNEQFF. CDR3 DNA sequence: TGTGCCAGCAGCTTAATGGGCGGGAAAAACTACAATGAGCAGTTCTTC.

The chain carries TRBV2 and TRBJ2-7; 8 nucleotides agree with TRBD2. Germline loops: CDR1 SNHLY, CDR2 FYNNEI. V dropped 6 bases and J dropped 1; count of bases not matched to a gene: 11. The CDR3 loop spans 16 amino acids. This chain's CDR3 is CASSRGGLAGSYEQYF. DNA of the CDR3: TGTGCCAGCAGCCGGGGCGGGCTAGCGGGTTCCTACGAGCAGTACTTC.

CDR3 sequence: CASSLRARTSGSYDTQYF. The CDR3 DNA reads TGTGCCAGCAGCTTAAGGGCACGGACTAGCGGGAGTTATGATACGCAGTATTTT. J is TRBJ2-3 and V is TRBV7-2; 13 bases map to TRBD2. Germline CDR1 is SGHTA and CDR2 is FQGNSA. The junction had 11 bases not matched to a gene; V was cut back by 2 bases and J by 6 bases. This CDR3 is 18 amino acids long.

The chain carries TRBV6-5 and TRBJ2-1, with D tentatively TRBD1 (5 bases). Germline assignment: CDR1 MNHEY and CDR2 SVGAGI. The CDR3 sequence is 12 residues long. Trimming left V 6 bases short and J 6 bases short, with 9 bases between. The CDR3 reads CASRTVVNEQFF. The CDR3 DNA reads as TGTGCCAGCAGGACAGTGGTCAATGAGCAGTTCTTC.

This clone was observed a handful of times. The rearrangement links TRBV6-5 to TRBJ1-5; 8 nucleotides line up with TRBD1. Germline V gives CDR1 MNHEY, CDR2 SVGAGI. V dropped 7 bases and J dropped 1; count of bases not matched to a gene: 6. The CDR3 is 15 residues long. CDR3 sequence reads: CASKVRGPSNQPQHF. The CDR3 nucleotides read TGTGCCAGCAAGGTCAGGGGGCCCAGCAATCAGCCCCAGCATTTT.